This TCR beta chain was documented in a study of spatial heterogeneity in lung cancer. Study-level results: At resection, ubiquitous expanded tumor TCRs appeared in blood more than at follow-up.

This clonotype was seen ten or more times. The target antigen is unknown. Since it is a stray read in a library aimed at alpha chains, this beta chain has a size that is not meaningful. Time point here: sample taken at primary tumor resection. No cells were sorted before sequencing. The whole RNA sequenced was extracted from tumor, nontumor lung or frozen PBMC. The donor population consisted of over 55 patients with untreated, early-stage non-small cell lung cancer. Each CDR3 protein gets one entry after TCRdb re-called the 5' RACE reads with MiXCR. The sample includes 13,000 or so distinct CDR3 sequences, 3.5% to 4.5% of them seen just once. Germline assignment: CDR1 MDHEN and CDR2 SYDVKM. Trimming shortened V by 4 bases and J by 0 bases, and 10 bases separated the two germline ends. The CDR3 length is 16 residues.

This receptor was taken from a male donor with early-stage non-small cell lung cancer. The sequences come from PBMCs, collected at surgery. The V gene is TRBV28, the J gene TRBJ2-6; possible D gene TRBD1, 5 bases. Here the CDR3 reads CASSSGATSGANVLTF. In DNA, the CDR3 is TGTGCCAGCAGTTCTGGGGCCACCTCTGGGGCCAACGTCCTGACTTTC.